Reported below is one TCR beta chain. Antigen unknown. This record belongs to a study of T-cell reconstitution after alpha-beta-depleted transplantation in children. Findings and limits, study-wide: High day-60 TCRbeta diversity in some patients came from surviving recipient T cells and thymic progenitors. Alpha-beta T cells about two months after transplant reportedly derived from several hundred expanded graft clones.

TCRbeta library construction was performed incorporating unique molecular identifiers. TCRdb reprocessed the PCR reads with MiXCR, giving one entry per CDR3 protein. This sample has about 980,000 distinct CDR3 sequences, with about 26% found just once. The sample consisted of PBMCs, mostly from graft donor cells, taken 360 days after TCRalphabeta/CD19-depleted stem cell transplant. This sequence was found in a boy in the first two years of life who had a stem cell transplant for SCID, so the T cells may come from the graft donor.

The CDR3 is CSAFPGHRAYEQYF. DNA for the CDR3: TGCAGTGCTTTCCCGGGACATCGAGCCTACGAGCAGTACTTC. The chain employs TRBV20-1 and TRBJ2-7; the D gene is possibly TRBD1 (6 bases). Germline V CDR1 and CDR2: DFQATT, SNEGSKA (reference sequence). The CDR3 runs 14 residues. The V gene lost 5 bases and the J gene lost 2 bases, with 16 bases spanning the gap.